The 28 T cell receptor beta chains listed next were all sequenced from one sample in a study of T-cell memory formation after mild COVID-19 (dated by TCRdb to the early 2020s). Receptor amplification or capture employed 5' RACE. Sequencer: Illumina NovaSeq 6000. Using fastp at Q25 and MiXCR, TCRdb reprocessed the public reads and kept productive beta chains. Records with the same CDR3 protein are collapsed into one entry carrying the most frequent genes and DNA. The sample table holds roughly 600,000 distinct CDR3 sequences, of which under 20% were seen once. More than 10% of the sample belongs to the ten largest clones. The specimen sequenced was PBMCs or a T cell subset sorted from them (not recorded which). These receptors all stem from an adult woman who had mild COVID-19 (a few samples of this study predate the infection). The sample titles of this study are shuffled in the database, so cell type and time point are left out; the donor was told from shared clones.

V usage is TRBV16 and J usage is TRBJ2-4; TRBD2 matches 9 bases. J gave up 0 bases and V 4 bases, and 4 bases lay outside the gene matches. Germline CDR1 and CDR2: KGHSY and FQNENV. This CDR3 comprises 16 residues. CDR3 protein: CASSPTSGKAKNIQYF. CDR3 sequence (DNA): TGTGCCAGCAGCCCGACTAGCGGAAAAGCCAAAAACATTCAGTACTTC.

The table lists this clonotype with a few counts. The chain combines TRBV7-6 with TRBJ2-7; 11 bases fit TRBD1. CDR3 length equals 15 residues. Trimming at V came to 5 bases and at J to 4 bases, leaving 7 bases not matched to a gene. Germline values: CDR1 SGHVS, CDR2 FNYEAQ. The CDR3 DNA reads TGTGCCAGCAGCACCGGACAGGGGGCCCAGTACGAGCAGTACTTC. It specifies CASSTGQGAQYEQYF.

J is TRBJ2-5 and V is TRBV3-1; 7 bases map to TRBD1. The CDR3 sequence is 16 residues long. Germline loops: CDR1 LGHDT, CDR2 YNNKEL (reference sequence). The ends lost 3 bases at V and 0 bases at J; junction bases unmatched: 7. The CDR3 spells CASSHGTVLYQETQYF. CDR3 DNA sequence: TGTGCCAGCAGCCACGGGACAGTGTTGTACCAAGAGACCCAGTACTTC.

This clonotype was counted only a few times. The gene calls are TRBV20-1 and TRBJ1-1; D is unresolved. This CDR3 comprises 14 residues. V was trimmed by 2 bases and J by 3 bases, leaving 13 bases between them. Per germline, CDR1 DFQATT and CDR2 SNEGSKA (reference sequence). In nucleotides, the CDR3 is TGCAGTGCTAGACGTCCGCAGGAGGACACTGAAGCTTTCTTT. Protein sequence: CSARRPQEDTEAFF.

This clonotype was seen repeatedly, ten times or more. The genes are TRBV7-2 and TRBJ2-1; TRBD1 matches at 7 bases. With 1 base clipped from V and 6 bases from J, the junction kept 3 bases outside the gene matches. CDR1 SGHTA and CDR2 FQGNSA come from the germline V gene. The length of the CDR3 is 14 residues. CDR3 nucleotide sequence: TGTGCCAGCAGCTTAGGGGGGACAGTCAATGAGCAGTTCTTC. Amino acid sequence: CASSLGGTVNEQFF.

In its sample, this clonotype was seen once. This chain links TRBV4-1 with TRBJ1-4, with a weak D call TRBD1 (5 bases). The CDR3 runs to 15 residues. The V and J ends lost 3 bases and 3 bases respectively, with 11 bases between them. Germline values: CDR1 MGHRA, CDR2 YSYEKL. This CDR3 is CASSHPGGANEKLFF. The CDR3 bases are TGCGCCAGCAGCCACCCCGGGGGTGCTAATGAAAAACTGTTTTTT.

The chain is built from TRBV20-1 and TRBJ2-7; no clear D. The CDR3 extends over 12 amino acids. Germline V lookup: CDR1 DFQATT, CDR2 SNEGSKA (reference sequence). V was shortened by 5 bases and J by 2 bases, with 10 bases between the two germline ends. Here the CDR3 DNA reads TGCAGTGCTCAGAAGTGGGCCTACGAGCAGTACTTC. It translates to CSAQKWAYEQYF.

At least ten counts were recorded for this clonotype. This chain uses TRBV12-3 or TRBV12-4 with TRBJ2-1; D remains unclear. The germline V and J ends were trimmed by 5 bases and 10 bases, with 12 bases remaining between them. This CDR3 contains 12 residues. The CDR3 sequence is CASSPRPREQFF. In nucleotides, the CDR3 is TGTGCCAGCAGTCCTAGGCCAAGGGAGCAGTTCTTC.

The V gene is TRBV24-1, the J gene TRBJ2-3, with 7 bases lining up with TRBD2. Germline V CDR1 and CDR2: KGHDR, SFDVKD. CDR3 length equals 17 residues. The J segment lost 6 bases and the V segment lost 3 bases, leaving 14 bases of the junction unmatched. The DNA for the CDR3 is TGTGCCACCAGTGATGGCCTTATAGCGGGCCCTCGGGATACGCAGTATTTT. This encodes CATSDGLIAGPRDTQYF.

J is TRBJ2-1 and V is TRBV5-1; 14 nucleotides line up with TRBD2. The V and J ends lost 4 bases and 10 bases, in that order; junction bases with no gene match: 7. Germline values: CDR1 SGHRS, CDR2 YFSETQ. This CDR3 has 15 residues. For the CDR3, the DNA is TGCGCCAGCAGCAAGACTAGCGGGGGGGCCTGGGAGCAGTTCTTC. This sequence encodes CASSKTSGGAWEQFF.

This clonotype has only a few counts. The chain has TRBV9 and TRBJ2-5; tentative D call: TRBD2 (5 bases). CDR1 is SGDLS, CDR2 YYNGEE, per germline. Trimming stripped 6 bases from V and 5 bases from J, with 20 bases between. This CDR3 is built from 15 residues. The CDR3 loop reads CASIEEGGPWETQYF. The CDR3 DNA is TGTGCCAGCATCGAAGAAGGAGGCCCCTGGGAGACCCAGTACTTC. The whole variable domain, remainder taken from reference TRBV9 and TRBJ2-5, is DSGVTQTPKHLITATGQRVTLRCSPRSGDLSVYWYQQSLDQGLQFLIQYYNGEERAKGNILERFSAQQFPDLHSELNLSSLELGDSALYFCASIEEGGPWETQYFGPGTRLLVL.

The V call is TRBV2, the J call TRBJ2-1; a weak D match, TRBD2 (6 bases). Germline loops: CDR1 SNHLY, CDR2 FYNNEI. V lost 7 bases, J lost 8 bases, and 12 bases lay in between. This CDR3 is built from 12 residues. CDR3 in DNA: TGTGCCAGCAATAGGAGGGGCGATGAGCAGTTCTTC. This codes for CASNRRGDEQFF.

The chain uses TRBV20-1 and TRBJ2-7; 9 positions agree with TRBD1. CDR1 and CDR2 from the germline V gene are DFQATT and SNEGSKA (reference sequence). V shed 5 bases and J 6 bases; nucleotides not matched to a gene: 14. The CDR3 spans 15 residues. This CDR3 is CSAAGGGQGVIEQYF. DNA for the CDR3: TGCAGTGCTGCAGGCGGGGGACAGGGAGTGATCGAGCAGTACTTC.

This clonotype was found a few times. The genes are TRBV4-1 and TRBJ2-7; D may be TRBD2 (5 bases). This CDR3 has 11 residues. The germline gives CDR1 MGHRA, CDR2 YSYEKL. Trimming shortened V by 5 bases and J by 5 bases, and 7 bases separated the two germline ends. DNA of the CDR3: TGCGCCAGCAGCGAGGGCGACGAGCAGTACTTC. It yields the protein CASSEGDEQYF.

Turning to this clonotype: The junction departs from germline at one end; a sequencing error may be responsible. This CDR3 reads CDSSLGTMRGGNTIYF. DNA for the CDR3: TGCGACAGCAGCTTGGGAACGATGAGGGGAGGAAACACCATATATTTT. V usage is TRBV5-1 and J usage is TRBJ1-3, with D perhaps matching TRBD1 (5 bases). CDR1 and CDR2 (germline): SGHRS, YFSETQ. CDR3 length: 16 amino acids.

The gene calls are TRBV12-3 or TRBV12-4 and TRBJ1-1; TRBD1 is a possible D gene (6 bases). CDR3 length equals 13 residues. Trimming took 1 base from V and 8 from J, leaving 11 bases between them. This chain's CDR3 is CASSLGGPREAFF. As DNA, the CDR3 is TGTGCCAGCAGTTTAGGGGGGCCTCGAGAAGCTTTCTTT.

The J gene is TRBJ1-5, the V gene TRBV5-1, with D possibly TRBD1 on 5 matching bases. Germline V gene data show CDR1 as SGHRS and CDR2 as YFSETQ. With 4 bases removed from V and 3 bases from J, the gap between germline ends came to 11 bases. This CDR3 region has 14 residues. As DNA, the CDR3 is TGCGCCAGCAGCACCGGGGACTCCAATCAGCCCCAGCATTTT. As protein: CASSTGDSNQPQHF. Combining the CDR3 with reference TRBV5-1 and TRBJ1-5 gives the whole variable domain KAGVTQTPRYLIKTRGQQVTLSCSPISGHRSVSWYQQTPGQGLQFLFEYFSETQRNKGNFPGRFSGRQFSNSRSEMNVSTLELGDSALYLCASSTGDSNQPQHFGDGTRLSIL.

This clonotype was seen a few times. J is TRBJ2-7 and V is TRBV20-1, with a weak D call TRBD1 (5 bases). This CDR3 region has 12 residues. CDR1 and CDR2 from the germline V gene are DFQATT and SNEGSKA (reference sequence). V lost 3 bases and J 10 bases, leaving 16 bases between the germline ends. CDR3 in DNA: TGCAGTGCTAGCGCCGTTGTTCAGGGACAGTACTTC. Its protein product is CSASAVVQGQYF.

This clonotype showed up just a few times. The chain carries TRBV7-9 and TRBJ1-5, with TRBD1 as a possible D gene (6 bases). The V and J ends lost 0 bases and 6 bases respectively, with 9 bases between them. Per germline, CDR1 SEHNR and CDR2 FQNEAQ (reference sequence). The length of the CDR3 is 14 residues. This CDR3 reads CASSLAGGSQPQHF. In DNA, the CDR3 is TGTGCCAGCAGCTTAGCGGGGGGCAGTCAGCCCCAGCATTTT.

This chain joins TRBV29-1 and TRBJ2-7, with D unresolved. Germline V lookup: CDR1 SQVTM, CDR2 ANQGSEA. This CDR3 has 12 amino acids. V lost 2 bases to trimming and J lost 4 bases, with 9 bases between them. The CDR3 reads CSVEHNRYEQYF. The CDR3 DNA reads as TGCAGCGTTGAACACAACCGATACGAGCAGTACTTC.

The rearrangement links TRBV5-1 to TRBJ2-7, with D uncertain. Trimming took off 5 bases at V and 2 bases at J, with 11 bases between the two ends. Germline lookup yields CDR1 SGHRS and CDR2 YFSETQ. CDR3 length equals 13 residues. The CDR3 region is CASSRGNAYEQYF. The CDR3 region has the DNA TGCGCCAGCAGTCGTGGAAACGCCTACGAGCAGTACTTC.

The V and J genes are TRBV27 and TRBJ2-7, with 8 positions matching TRBD1. This CDR3 has 15 amino acids. CDR1 is MNHEY, CDR2 SMNVEV, per germline (reference sequence). The V gene end was trimmed by 3 bases and the J gene end by 2 bases; junction bases not matched to a gene: 6. The CDR3 region is CASSLDRAAPYEQYF. In DNA, the CDR3 is TGTGCCAGCAGTTTGGACAGGGCCGCACCCTACGAGCAGTACTTC.

This chain links TRBV5-4 with TRBJ2-1; 8 bases line up with TRBD1. CDR3 length: 14 amino acids. Germline-derived CDR1 and CDR2 are SGHNT and YYREEE (reference sequence). V was pared by 3 bases and J by 5 bases, with 4 bases of the junction left unmatched. CDR3 DNA: TGTGCCAGCAGCTCGGACAGGGCAAACAATGAGCAGTTCTTC. It is translated as CASSSDRANNEQFF.

The gene calls are TRBV18 and TRBJ1-4; D ambiguous. The CDR3 sequence is 16 residues long. V dropped 2 bases and J dropped 0 bases, with 10 bases sitting between them. Germline-derived CDR1 and CDR2 are KGHSH and LQKENI. This CDR3 is CASSPKLITTNEKLFF. The CDR3 DNA reads TGTGCCAGCTCACCAAAGTTGATAACAACTAATGAAAAACTGTTTTTT.

The genes are TRBV6-5 and TRBJ1-1; D not resolved. The V end lost 0 bases, the J end lost 1 base, and 12 bases lay between the germline ends. This CDR3 has 16 residues. CDR1 and CDR2 from the germline V gene are MNHEY and SVGAGI. This CDR3 reads CASSYSGLAANTEAFF. For the CDR3, the DNA is TGTGCCAGCAGTTACTCTGGGCTGGCAGCGAACACTGAAGCTTTCTTT.

The chain has TRBV7-8 and TRBJ1-3; tentative D call: TRBD1 (5 bases). The CDR3 contains 16 residues. Trimming took off 1 base at V and 7 bases at J, with 17 bases between the two ends. Germline CDR1 reads SGHVS; CDR2 reads FQNEAQ. CDR3 region: CASSLVRQGIQNTIYF. In DNA form, the CDR3 reads TGTGCCAGCAGCTTAGTCAGGCAGGGAATACAGAACACCATATATTTT.

V usage is TRBV9 and J usage is TRBJ1-3; D is unclear. The CDR3 contains 17 residues. The germline V gene encodes CDR1 SGDLS and CDR2 YYNGEE. V gave up 5 bases and J gave up 0 bases, with 18 bases separating them. DNA for the CDR3: TGTGCCAGCAGTCCGGGCAGCCTGGGGTACTCTGGAAACACCATATATTTT. Amino acids: CASSPGSLGYSGNTIYF.

This clonotype was observed a handful of times. V is TRBV9 and J is TRBJ1-4, with 11 bases matching TRBD1. V shed 4 bases, J shed 7 bases, and the junction held 6 bases outside the gene matches. Germline V gene data show CDR1 as SGDLS and CDR2 as YYNGEE. CDR3 length: 15 residues. CDR3 DNA: TGTGCCAGCAGCTTCGGGACAGGGGGAAGTGAAAAACTGTTTTTT. As protein: CASSFGTGGSEKLFF.